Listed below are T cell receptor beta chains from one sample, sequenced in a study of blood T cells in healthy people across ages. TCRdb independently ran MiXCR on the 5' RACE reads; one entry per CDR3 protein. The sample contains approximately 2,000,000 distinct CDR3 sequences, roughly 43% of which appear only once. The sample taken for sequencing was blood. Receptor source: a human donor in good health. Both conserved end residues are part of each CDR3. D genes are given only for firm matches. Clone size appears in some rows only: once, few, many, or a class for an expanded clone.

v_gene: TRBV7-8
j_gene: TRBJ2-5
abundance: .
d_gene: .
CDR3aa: CASSLPRGLLAAQETQYF
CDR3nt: TGTGCCAGCAGTTTGCCCCGAGGCCTATTAGCGGCGCAAGAGACCCAGTACTTC

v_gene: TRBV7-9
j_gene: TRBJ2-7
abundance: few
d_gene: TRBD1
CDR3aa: CASSLGFTGGREGYEQYF
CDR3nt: TGTGCCAGCAGCTTAGGTTTTACAGGGGGACGGGAAGGCTACGAGCAGTACTTC

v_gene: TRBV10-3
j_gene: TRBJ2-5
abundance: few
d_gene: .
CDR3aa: CAISASGGGETQYF
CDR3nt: TGTGCCATCAGTGCTTCAGGGGGGGGAGAGACCCAGTACTTC

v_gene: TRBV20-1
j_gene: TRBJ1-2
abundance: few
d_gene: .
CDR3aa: CSARKAGSDYGYTF
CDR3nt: TGCAGTGCTAGGAAGGCGGGGTCCGACTATGGCTACACCTTC

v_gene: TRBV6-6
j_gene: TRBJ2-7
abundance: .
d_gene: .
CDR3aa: CASGRGAAYEQYF
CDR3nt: TGTGCCAGCGGACGGGGGGCCGCCTACGAGCAGTACTTC

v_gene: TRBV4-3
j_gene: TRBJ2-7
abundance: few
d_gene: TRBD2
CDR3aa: CASSQDGTSGYSYEQYF
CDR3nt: TGCGCCAGCAGCCAAGATGGGACTAGCGGTTACTCCTACGAGCAGTACTTC

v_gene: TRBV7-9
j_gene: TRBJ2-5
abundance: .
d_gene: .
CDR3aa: CASSLAIETQYF
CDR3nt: TGTGCCAGCAGCTTAGCGATAGAGACCCAGTACTTC

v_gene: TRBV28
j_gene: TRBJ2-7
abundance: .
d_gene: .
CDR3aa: CASKLGEQYF
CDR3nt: TGTGCCAGCAAGTTGGGCGAGCAGTACTTC

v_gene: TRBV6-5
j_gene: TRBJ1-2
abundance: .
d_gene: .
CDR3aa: CASSRLVKGTGGYTF
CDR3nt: TGTGCCAGCAGTCGACTCGTAAAGGGTACCGGTGGCTACACCTTC

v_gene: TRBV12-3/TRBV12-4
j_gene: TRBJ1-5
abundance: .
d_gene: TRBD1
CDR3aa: CASSFRTGVNQPQHF
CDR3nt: TGTGCCAGCAGTTTCCGGACAGGAGTAAATCAGCCCCAGCATTTT

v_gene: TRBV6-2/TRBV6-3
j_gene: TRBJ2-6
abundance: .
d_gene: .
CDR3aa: CASTKRASGANVLTF
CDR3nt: TGTGCCAGCACCAAGCGGGCCTCTGGGGCCAACGTCCTGACTTTC

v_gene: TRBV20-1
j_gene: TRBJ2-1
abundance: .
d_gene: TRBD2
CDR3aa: CSASGDYSYNEQFF
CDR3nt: TGCAGTGCTAGCGGGGACTACTCCTACAATGAGCAGTTCTTC

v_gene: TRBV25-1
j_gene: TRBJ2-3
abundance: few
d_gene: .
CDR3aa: CASTPRLNTDTQYF
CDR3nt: TGTGCCAGCACTCCCAGACTAAACACAGATACGCAGTATTTT

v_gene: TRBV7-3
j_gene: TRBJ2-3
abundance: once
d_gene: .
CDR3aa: CASSLAGQVTQYF
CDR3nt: TGTGCCAGCAGCTTAGCGGGTCAGGTGACCCAGTATTTT

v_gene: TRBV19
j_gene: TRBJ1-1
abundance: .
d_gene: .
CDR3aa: CASSGGALVTEAFF
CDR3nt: TGTGCCAGTAGTGGGGGGGCCTTGGTCACTGAAGCTTTCTTT

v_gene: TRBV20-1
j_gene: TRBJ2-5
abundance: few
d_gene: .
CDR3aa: CSAREFRGPRVGTQYF
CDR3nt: TGCAGTGCTAGAGAATTCCGGGGACCCAGGGTCGGGACCCAGTACTTC

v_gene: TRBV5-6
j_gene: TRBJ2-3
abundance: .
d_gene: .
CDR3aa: CPSSPWTESTDTQYF
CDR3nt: TGTCCCAGCAGCCCCTGGACAGAAAGCACAGATACGCAGTATTTT

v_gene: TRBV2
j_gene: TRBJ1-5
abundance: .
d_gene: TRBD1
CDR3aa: CASSGQVNSNQPQHF
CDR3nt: TGTGCCAGCAGCGGACAGGTTAATAGCAATCAGCCCCAGCATTTT

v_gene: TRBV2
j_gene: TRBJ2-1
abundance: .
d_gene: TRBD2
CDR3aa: CASRLTSGGDNEQFF
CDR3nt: TGTGCCAGCAGACTAACTAGCGGGGGGGACAATGAGCAGTTCTTC

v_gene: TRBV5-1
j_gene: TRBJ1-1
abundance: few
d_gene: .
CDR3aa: CASSYLGPSGNTEAFF
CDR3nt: TGCGCCAGCAGCTACTTGGGCCCGTCGGGGAACACTGAAGCTTTCTTT

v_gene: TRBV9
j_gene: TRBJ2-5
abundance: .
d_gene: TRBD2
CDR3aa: CASSVLSGEFQETQYF
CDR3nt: TGTGCCAGCAGCGTACTTAGCGGGGAATTCCAAGAGACCCAGTACTTC

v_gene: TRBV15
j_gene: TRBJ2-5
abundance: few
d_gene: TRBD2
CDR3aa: CATSRATSGGDWGETQYF
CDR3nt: TGTGCCACCAGCAGAGCGACTAGCGGGGGGGACTGGGGAGAGACCCAGTACTTC

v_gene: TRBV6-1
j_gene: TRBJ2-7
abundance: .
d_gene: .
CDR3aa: CASSDLREVESCEQYF
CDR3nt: TGTGCCAGCAGTGACCTCAGGGAAGTAGAGTCCTGCGAGCAGTACTTC

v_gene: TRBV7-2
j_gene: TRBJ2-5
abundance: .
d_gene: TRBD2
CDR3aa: CASSLALLAGGAFRETQYF
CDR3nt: TGTGCCAGCAGCTTAGCGTTGCTAGCGGGGGGAGCATTCAGGGAGACCCAGTACTTC

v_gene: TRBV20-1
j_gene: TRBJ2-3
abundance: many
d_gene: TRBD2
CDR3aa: CSARGLAETDTQYF
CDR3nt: TGCAGTGCTAGAGGACTAGCGGAAACAGATACGCAGTATTTT

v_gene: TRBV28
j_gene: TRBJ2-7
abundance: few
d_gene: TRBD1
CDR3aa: CASSSGTGGVYEQYF
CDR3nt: TGTGCCAGCAGCTCCGGGACAGGGGGGGTATACGAGCAGTACTTC

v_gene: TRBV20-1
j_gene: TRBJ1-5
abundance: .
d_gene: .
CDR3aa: CSVPQGFGNQPQHF
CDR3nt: TGCAGTGTTCCCCAGGGTTTCGGGAATCAGCCCCAGCATTTT

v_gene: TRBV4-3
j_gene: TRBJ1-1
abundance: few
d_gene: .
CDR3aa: CASSQDQGSATEAFF
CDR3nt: TGCGCCAGCAGCCAAGACCAGGGTTCCGCTACTGAAGCTTTCTTT

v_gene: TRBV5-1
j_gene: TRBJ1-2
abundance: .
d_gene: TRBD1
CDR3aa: CASSLEGTENYGYTF
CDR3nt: TGCGCCAGCAGCTTGGAAGGGACAGAGAACTATGGCTACACCTTC

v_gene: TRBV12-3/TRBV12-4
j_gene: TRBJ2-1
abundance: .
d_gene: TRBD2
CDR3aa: CASSFPLRLAGAYNEQFF
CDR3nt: TGTGCCAGCAGCTTCCCACTCCGACTAGCGGGGGCCTACAATGAGCAGTTCTTC

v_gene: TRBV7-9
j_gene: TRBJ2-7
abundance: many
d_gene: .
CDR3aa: CASSFEQGYEQYF
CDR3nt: TGTGCCAGCAGCTTCGAACAGGGCTACGAGCAGTACTTC

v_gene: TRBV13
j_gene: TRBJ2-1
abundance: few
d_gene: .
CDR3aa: CASSFPGWNEQFF
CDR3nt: TGTGCCAGCAGCTTTCCGGGGTGGAATGAGCAGTTCTTC

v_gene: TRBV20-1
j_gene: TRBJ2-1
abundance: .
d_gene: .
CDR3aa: CSAVRGTPHNEQFF
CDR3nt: TGCAGTGCTGTTCGCGGGACTCCTCACAATGAGCAGTTCTTC

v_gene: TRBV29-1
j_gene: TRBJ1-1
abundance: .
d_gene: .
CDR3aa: CSVGVRDEAFF
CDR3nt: TGCAGCGTTGGCGTAAGAGATGAAGCTTTCTTT

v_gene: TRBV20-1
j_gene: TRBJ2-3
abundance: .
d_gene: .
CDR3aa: CSAIRSAGTDAQYF
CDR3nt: TGCAGTGCTATTCGGTCAGCGGGCACAGATGCGCAGTATTTT

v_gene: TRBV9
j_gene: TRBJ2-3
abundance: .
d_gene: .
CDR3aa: CASSVGSGFPTDTQYF
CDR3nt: TGTGCCAGCAGCGTAGGTTCAGGATTTCCCACAGATACGCAGTATTTT

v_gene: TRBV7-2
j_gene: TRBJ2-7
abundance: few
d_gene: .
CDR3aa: CASSSWASSYEQYF
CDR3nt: TGTGCCAGCAGCTCCTGGGCCTCATCTTACGAGCAGTACTTC

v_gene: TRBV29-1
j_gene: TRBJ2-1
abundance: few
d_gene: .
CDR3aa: CSVPRTGTLAYNEQFF
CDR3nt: TGCAGCGTTCCGAGGACCGGTACTCTAGCTTACAATGAGCAGTTCTTC

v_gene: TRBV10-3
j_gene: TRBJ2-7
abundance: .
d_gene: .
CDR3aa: CAVSEVPSYEQYF
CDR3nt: TGTGCCGTCAGTGAGGTGCCTTCCTACGAGCAGTACTTC

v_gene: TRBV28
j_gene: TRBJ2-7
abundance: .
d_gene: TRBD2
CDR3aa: CASRISGDYSYEQYF
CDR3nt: TGTGCCAGCAGAATTAGCGGGGATTACTCCTACGAGCAGTACTTC

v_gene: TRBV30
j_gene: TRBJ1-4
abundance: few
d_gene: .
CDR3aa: CAWSPHGGGNEKLFF
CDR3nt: TGTGCCTGGAGTCCTCACGGAGGGGGTAATGAAAAACTGTTTTTT

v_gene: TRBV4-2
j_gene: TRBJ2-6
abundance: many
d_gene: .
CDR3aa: CASSQDFSLGANVLTF
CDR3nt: TGTGCCAGCAGCCAAGATTTCTCACTAGGGGCCAACGTCCTGACTTTC

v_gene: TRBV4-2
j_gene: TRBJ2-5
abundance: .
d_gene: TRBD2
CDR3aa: CASSQEWLAGGLGETQYF
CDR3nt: TGTGCCAGCAGCCAAGAATGGTTAGCGGGGGGGCTGGGGGAGACCCAGTACTTC

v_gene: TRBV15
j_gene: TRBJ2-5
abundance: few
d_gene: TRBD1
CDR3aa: CATSRGTGGETQYF
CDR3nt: TGTGCCACCAGCAGAGGTACAGGGGGGGAGACCCAGTACTTC